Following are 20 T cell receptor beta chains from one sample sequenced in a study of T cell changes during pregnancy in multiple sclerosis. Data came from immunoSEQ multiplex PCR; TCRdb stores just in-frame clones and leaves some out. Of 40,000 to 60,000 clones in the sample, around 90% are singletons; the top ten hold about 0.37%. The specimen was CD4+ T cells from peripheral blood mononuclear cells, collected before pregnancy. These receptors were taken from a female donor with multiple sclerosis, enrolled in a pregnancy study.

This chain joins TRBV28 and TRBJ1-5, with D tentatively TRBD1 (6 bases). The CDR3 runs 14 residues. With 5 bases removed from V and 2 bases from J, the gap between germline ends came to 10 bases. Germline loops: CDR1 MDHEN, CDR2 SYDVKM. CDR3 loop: CASSERQGNQPQHF. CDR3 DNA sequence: TGTGCCAGCAGTGAAAGACAGGGCAATCAGCCCCAGCATTTT.

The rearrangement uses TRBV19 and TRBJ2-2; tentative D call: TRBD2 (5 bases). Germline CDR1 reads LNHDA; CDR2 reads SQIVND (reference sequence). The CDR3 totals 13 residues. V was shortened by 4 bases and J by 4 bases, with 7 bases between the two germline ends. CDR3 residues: CASSRGITGELFF. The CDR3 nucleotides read TGTGCCAGTAGTAGAGGGATCACCGGGGAGCTGTTTTTT. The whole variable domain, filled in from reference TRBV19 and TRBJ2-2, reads DGGITQSPKYLFRKEGQNVTLSCEQNLNHDAMYWYRQDPGQGLRLIYYSQIVNDFQKGDIAEGYSVSREKKESFPLTVTSAQKNPTAFYLCASSRGITGELFFGEGSRLTVL.

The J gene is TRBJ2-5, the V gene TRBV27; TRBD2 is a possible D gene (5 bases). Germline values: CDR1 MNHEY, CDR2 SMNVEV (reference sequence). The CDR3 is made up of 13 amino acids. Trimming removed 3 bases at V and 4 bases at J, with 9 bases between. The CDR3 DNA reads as TGTGCCAGCAGTTTCCTACGGGGAGAGACCCAGTACTTC. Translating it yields CASSFLRGETQYF.

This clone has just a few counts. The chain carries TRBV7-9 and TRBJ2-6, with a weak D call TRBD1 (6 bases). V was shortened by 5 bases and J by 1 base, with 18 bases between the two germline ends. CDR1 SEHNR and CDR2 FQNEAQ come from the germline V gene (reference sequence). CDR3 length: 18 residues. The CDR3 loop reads CASSATGQRLSGANVLTF. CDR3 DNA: TGTGCCAGCAGCGCAACGGGACAAAGGTTATCTGGGGCCAACGTCCTGACTTTC.

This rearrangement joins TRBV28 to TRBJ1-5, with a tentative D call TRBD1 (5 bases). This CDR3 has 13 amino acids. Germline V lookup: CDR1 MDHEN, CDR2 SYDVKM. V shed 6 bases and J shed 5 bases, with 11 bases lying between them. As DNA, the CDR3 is TGTGCCAGCAGCCCGATAGGGGATCAGCCCCAGCATTTT. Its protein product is CASSPIGDQPQHF.

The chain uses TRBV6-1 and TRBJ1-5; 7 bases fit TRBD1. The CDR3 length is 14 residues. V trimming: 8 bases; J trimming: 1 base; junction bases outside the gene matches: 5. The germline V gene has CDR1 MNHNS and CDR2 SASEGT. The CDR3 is CASGRQGSNQPQHF. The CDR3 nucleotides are TGTGCCAGCGGGAGACAGGGAAGCAATCAGCCCCAGCATTTT.

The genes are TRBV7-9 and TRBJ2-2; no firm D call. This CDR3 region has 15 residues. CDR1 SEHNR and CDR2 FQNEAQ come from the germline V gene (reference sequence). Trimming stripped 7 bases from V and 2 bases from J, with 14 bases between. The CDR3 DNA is TGTGCCAGCACCTATCAGACACCAAACACCGGGGAGCTGTTTTTT. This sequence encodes CASTYQTPNTGELFF.

The CDR3 is CASNGLAGNEQFF. CDR3 nucleotide sequence: TGCGCCAGCAACGGACTAGCGGGCAATGAGCAGTTCTTC. The rearrangement links TRBV5-1 to TRBJ2-1; 11 nucleotides line up with TRBD2. The germline gives CDR1 SGHRS, CDR2 YFSETQ. The CDR3 loop spans 13 amino acids. V trimming: 6 bases; J trimming: 6 bases; junction bases outside the gene matches: 2.

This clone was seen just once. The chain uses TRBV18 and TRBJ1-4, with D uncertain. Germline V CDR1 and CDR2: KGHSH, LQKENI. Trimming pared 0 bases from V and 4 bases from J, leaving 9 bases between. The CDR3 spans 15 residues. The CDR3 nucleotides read TGTGCCAGCTCACCACCGTCGCAGTATAATGAAAAACTGTTTTTT. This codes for CASSPPSQYNEKLFF.

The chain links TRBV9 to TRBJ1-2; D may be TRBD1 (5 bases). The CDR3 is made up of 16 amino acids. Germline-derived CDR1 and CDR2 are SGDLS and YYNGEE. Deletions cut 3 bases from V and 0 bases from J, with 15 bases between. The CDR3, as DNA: TGTGCCAGCAGCGGGTGGGGGGAAAAGACTAACTATGGCTACACCTTC. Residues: CASSGWGEKTNYGYTF. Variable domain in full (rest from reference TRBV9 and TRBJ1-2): DSGVTQTPKHLITATGQRVTLRCSPRSGDLSVYWYQQSLDQGLQFLIQYYNGEERAKGNILERFSAQQFPDLHSELNLSSLELGDSALYFCASSGWGEKTNYGYTFGSGTRLTVV.

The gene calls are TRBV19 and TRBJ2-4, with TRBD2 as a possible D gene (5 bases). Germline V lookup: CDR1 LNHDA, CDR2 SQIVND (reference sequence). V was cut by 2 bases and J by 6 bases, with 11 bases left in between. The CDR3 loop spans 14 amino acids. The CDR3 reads CASSIRGSGNIQYF. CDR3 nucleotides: TGTGCCAGTAGTATACGTGGGAGTGGAAACATTCAGTACTTC.

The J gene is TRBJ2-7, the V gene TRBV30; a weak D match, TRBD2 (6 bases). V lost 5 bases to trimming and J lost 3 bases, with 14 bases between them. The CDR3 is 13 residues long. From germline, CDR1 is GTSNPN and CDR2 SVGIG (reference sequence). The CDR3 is CAWGASVDYEQYF. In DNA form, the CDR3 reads TGTGCCTGGGGGGCTAGCGTAGACTACGAGCAGTACTTC. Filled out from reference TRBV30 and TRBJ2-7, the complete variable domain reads SQTIHQWPATLVQPVGSPLSLECTVEGTSNPNLYWYRQAAGRGLQLLFYSVGIGQISSEVPQNLSASRPQDRQFILSSKKLLLSDSGFYLCAWGASVDYEQYFGPGTRLTVT.

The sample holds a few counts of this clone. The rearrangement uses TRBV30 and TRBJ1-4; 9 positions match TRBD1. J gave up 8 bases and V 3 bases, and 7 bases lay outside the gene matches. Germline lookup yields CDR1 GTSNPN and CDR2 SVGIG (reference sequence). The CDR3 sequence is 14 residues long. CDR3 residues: CAWRSGTGWEKLFF. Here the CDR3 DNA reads TGTGCCTGGAGGAGTGGGACAGGGTGGGAAAAACTGTTTTTT.

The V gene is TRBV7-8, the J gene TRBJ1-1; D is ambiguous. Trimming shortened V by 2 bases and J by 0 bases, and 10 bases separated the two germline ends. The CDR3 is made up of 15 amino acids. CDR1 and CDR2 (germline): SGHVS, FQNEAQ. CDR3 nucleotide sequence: TGTGCCAGCAGCTTATCCTCGGGAATGAACACTGAAGCTTTCTTT. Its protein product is CASSLSSGMNTEAFF.

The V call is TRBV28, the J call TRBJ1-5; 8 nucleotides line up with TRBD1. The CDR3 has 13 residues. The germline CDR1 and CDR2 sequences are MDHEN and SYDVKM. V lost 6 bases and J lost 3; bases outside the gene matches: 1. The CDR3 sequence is CASRDRDNQPQHF. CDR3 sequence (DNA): TGTGCCAGCAGGGACAGGGACAATCAGCCCCAGCATTTT.

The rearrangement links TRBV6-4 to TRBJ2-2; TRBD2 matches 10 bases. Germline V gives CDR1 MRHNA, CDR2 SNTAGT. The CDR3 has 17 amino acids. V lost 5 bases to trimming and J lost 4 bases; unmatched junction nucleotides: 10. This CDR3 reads CASSLQPTSGVTGELFF. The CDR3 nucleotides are TGTGCCAGCAGTCTACAACCCACTAGCGGGGTCACCGGGGAGCTGTTTTTT.

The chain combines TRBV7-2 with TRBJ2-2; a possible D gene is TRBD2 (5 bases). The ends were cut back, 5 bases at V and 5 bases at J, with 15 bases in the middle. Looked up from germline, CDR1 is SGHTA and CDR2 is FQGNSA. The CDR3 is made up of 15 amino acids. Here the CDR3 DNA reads TGTGCCAGCAGCCAACCCCAAGAGGGAACCGGGGAGCTGTTTTTT. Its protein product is CASSQPQEGTGELFF.

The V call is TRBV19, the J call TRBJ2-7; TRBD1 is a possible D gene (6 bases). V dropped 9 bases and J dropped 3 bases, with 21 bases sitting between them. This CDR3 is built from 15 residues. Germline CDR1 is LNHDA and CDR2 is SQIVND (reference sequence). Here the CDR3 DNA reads TGTGCCAGCCAGCCAAGTGACAGGCGCGGCTACGAGCAGTACTTC. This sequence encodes CASQPSDRRGYEQYF.

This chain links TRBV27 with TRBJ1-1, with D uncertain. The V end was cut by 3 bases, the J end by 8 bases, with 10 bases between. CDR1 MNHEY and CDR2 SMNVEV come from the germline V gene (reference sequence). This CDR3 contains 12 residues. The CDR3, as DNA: TGTGCCAGCAGTTTTGGAGGGCTGGAAGCTTTCTTT. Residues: CASSFGGLEAFF.

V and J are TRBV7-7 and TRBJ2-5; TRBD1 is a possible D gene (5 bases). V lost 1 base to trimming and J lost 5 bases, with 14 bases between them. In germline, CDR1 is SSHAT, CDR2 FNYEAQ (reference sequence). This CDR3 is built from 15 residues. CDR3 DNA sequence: TGTGCCAGCAGCTTAGGGGGCTTTAAGGGGGAGACCCAGTACTTC. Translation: CASSLGGFKGETQYF.